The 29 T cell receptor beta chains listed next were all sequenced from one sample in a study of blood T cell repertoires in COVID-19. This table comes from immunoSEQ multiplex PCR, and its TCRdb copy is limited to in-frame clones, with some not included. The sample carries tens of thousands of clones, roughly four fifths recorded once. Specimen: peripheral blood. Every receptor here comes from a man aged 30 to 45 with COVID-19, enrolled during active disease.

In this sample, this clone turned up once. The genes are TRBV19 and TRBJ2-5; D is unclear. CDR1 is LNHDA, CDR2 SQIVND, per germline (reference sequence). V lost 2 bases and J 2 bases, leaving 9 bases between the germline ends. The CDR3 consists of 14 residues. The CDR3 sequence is CASSIMGSQETQYF. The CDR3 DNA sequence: TGTGCCAGTAGTATAATGGGCTCACAAGAGACCCAGTACTTC.

CDR3 bases: TGTGCCAGCAGCCAAGGGACAGGCCTTAGTAAGCCTGAAGCTTTCTTT. Amino acid sequence: CASSQGTGLSKPEAFF. V is TRBV14 and J is TRBJ1-1; 7 bases match TRBD1. The CDR3 runs 16 residues. V shed 1 base and J 6 bases; nucleotides not matched to a gene: 11. Looked up from germline, CDR1 is SGHDN and CDR2 is FVKESK.

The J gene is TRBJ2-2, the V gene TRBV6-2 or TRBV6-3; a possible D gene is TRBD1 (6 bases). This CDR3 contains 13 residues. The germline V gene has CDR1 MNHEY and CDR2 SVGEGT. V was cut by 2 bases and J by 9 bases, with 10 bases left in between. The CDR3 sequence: CASSYLRGRELFF. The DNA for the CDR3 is TGTGCCAGCAGTTACCTCAGGGGAAGGGAGCTGTTTTTT.

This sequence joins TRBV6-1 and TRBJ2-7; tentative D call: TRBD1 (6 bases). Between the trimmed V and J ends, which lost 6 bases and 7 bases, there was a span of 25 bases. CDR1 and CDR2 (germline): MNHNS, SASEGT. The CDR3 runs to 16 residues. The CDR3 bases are TGTGCCAGCAGCGAAAGGGGCGGCAGGGGCTTTTTGGAGCAGTACTTC. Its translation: CASSERGGRGFLEQYF.

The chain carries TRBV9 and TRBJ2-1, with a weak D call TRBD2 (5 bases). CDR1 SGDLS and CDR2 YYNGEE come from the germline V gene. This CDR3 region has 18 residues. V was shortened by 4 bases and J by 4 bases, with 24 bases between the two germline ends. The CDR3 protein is CASSRMTRSGRSYNEQFF. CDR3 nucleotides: TGTGCCAGCAGCAGAATGACGAGGAGCGGACGGTCATACAATGAGCAGTTCTTC.

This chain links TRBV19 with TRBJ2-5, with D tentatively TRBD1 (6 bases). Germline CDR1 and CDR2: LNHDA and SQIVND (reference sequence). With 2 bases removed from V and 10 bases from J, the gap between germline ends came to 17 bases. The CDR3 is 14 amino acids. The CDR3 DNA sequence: TGTGCCAGTAGTATAAGTCGAACAGGGCCGGACCAGTACTTC. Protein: CASSISRTGPDQYF. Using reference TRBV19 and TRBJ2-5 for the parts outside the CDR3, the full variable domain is DGGITQSPKYLFRKEGQNVTLSCEQNLNHDAMYWYRQDPGQGLRLIYYSQIVNDFQKGDIAEGYSVSREKKESFPLTVTSAQKNPTAFYLCASSISRTGPDQYFGPGTRLLVL.

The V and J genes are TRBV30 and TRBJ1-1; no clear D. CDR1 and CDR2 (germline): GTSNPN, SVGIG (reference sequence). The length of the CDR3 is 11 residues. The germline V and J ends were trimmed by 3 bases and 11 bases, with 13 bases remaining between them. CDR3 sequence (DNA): TGTGCCTGGAGCGACCAGGTTGTGGCTTTCTTT. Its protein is CAWSDQVVAFF.

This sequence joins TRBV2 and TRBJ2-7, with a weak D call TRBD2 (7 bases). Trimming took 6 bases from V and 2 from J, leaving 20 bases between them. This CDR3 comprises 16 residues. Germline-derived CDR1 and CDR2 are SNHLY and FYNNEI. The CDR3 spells CASRVGGQSGAYEQYF. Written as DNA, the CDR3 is TGTGCCAGCAGGGTGGGGGGGCAAAGCGGAGCCTACGAGCAGTACTTC.

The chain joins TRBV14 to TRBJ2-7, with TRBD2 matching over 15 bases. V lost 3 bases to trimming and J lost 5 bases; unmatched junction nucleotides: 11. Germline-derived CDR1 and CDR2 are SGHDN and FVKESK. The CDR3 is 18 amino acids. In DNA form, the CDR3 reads TGTGCCAGCAGCCAGACCATACCGGGGACTAGCGGGAGGAACGAGCAGTACTTC. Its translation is CASSQTIPGTSGRNEQYF.

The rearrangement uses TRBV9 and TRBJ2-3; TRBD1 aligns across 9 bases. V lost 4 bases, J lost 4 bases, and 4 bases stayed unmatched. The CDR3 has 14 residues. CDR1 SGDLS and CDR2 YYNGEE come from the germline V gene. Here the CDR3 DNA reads TGTGCCAGCAGCCGGGACAGGGAAGCAGATACGCAGTATTTT. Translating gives CASSRDREADTQYF.

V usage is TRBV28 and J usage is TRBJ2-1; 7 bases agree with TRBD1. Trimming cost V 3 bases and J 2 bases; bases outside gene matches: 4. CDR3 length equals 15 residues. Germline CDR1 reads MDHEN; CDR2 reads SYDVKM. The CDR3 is CASSFMGQTYNEQFF. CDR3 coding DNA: TGTGCCAGCAGTTTCATGGGACAGACCTACAATGAGCAGTTCTTC.

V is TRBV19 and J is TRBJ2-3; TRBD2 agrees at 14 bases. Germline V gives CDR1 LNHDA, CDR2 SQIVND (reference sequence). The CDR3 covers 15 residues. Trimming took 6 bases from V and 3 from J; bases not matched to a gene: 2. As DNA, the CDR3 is TGTGCCAGTAGAAGGACTAGCGGGAGGACAGATACGCAGTATTTT. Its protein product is CASRRTSGRTDTQYF.

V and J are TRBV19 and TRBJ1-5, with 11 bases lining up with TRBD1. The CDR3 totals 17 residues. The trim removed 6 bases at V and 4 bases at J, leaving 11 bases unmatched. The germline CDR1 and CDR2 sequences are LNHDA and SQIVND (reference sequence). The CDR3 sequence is CASSRGGQGVINQPQHF. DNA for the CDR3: TGTGCCAGTAGCCGCGGGGGACAGGGGGTGATTAATCAGCCCCAGCATTTT.

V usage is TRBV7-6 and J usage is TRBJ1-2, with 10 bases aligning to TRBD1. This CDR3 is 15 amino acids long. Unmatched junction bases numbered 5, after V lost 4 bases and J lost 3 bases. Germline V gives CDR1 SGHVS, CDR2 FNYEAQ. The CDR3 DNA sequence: TGTGCCAGCAGCTCCCGGGACAGGGGAGACTATGGCTACACCTTC. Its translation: CASSSRDRGDYGYTF.

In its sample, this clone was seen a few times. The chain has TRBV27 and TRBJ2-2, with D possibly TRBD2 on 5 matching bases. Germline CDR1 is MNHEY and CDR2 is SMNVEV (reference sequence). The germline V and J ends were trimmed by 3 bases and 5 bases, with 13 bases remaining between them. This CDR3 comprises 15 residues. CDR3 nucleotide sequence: TGTGCCAGCAGTTTCTTCGGGGTGAGGACCGGGGAGCTGTTTTTT. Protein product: CASSFFGVRTGELFF.

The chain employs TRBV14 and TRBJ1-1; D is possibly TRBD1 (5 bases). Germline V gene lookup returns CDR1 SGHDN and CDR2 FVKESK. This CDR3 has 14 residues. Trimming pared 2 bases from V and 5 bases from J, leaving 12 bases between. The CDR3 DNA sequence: TGTGCCAGCAGCCAAACGGGGGTTCGAACTGAAGCTTTCTTT. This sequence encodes CASSQTGVRTEAFF.

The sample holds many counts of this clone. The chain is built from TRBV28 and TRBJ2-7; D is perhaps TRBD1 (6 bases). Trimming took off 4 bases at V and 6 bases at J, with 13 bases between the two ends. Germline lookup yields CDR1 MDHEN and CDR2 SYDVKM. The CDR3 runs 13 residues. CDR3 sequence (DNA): TGTGCCAGCAGTTCCAACGAAGGGGGCGAGCAGTACTTC. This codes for CASSSNEGGEQYF.

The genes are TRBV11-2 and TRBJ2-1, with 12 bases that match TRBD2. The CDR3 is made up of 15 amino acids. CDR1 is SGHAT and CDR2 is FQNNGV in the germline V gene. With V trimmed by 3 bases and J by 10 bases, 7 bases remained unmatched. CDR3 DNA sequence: TGTGCCAGCAGCTTTCTAGCGGGAGGGGTGGGGGAGCAGTTCTTC. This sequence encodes CASSFLAGGVGEQFF.

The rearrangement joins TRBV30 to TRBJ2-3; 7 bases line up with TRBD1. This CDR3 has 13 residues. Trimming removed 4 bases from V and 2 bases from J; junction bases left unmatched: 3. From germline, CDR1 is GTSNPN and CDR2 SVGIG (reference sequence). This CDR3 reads CAWTGGLTDTQYF. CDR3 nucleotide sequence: TGTGCCTGGACAGGGGGTCTCACAGATACGCAGTATTTT.

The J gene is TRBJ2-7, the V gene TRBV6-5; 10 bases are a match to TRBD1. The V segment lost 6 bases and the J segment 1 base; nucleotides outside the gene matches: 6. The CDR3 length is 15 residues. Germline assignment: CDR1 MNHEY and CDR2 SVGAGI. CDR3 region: CASSDGQGGSYEQYF. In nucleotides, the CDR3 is TGTGCCAGCAGCGACGGACAGGGGGGTTCCTACGAGCAGTACTTC.

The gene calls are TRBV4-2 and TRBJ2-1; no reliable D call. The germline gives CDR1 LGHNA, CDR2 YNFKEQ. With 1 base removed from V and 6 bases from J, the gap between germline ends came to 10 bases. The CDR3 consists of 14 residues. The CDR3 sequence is CASSQGASINEQFF. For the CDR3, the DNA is TGTGCCAGCAGCCAAGGGGCCAGCATCAATGAGCAGTTCTTC.

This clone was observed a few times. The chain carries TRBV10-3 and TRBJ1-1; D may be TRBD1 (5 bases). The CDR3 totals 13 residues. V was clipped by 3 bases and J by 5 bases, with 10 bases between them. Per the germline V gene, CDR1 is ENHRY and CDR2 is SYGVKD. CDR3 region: CAISDYPGTEAFF. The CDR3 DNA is TGTGCCATCAGTGATTACCCAGGGACTGAAGCTTTCTTT.

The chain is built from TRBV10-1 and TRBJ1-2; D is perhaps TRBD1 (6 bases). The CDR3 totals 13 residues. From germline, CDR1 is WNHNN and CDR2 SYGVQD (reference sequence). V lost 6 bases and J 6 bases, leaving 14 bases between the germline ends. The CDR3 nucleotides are TGCGCCAGCAGCTCGGACAGATCTCATGGCTACACCTTC. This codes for CASSSDRSHGYTF.

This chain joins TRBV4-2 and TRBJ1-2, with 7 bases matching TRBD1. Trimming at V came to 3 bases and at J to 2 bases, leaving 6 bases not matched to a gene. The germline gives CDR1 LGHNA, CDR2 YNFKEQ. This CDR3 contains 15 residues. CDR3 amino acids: CASSQYQGDNYGYTF. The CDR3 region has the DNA TGTGCCAGCAGCCAGTATCAGGGGGACAACTATGGCTACACCTTC.

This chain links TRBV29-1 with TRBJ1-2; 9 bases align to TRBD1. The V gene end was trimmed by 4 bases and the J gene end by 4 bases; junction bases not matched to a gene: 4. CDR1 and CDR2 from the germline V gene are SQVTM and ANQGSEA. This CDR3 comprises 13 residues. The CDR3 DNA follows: TGCAGCGTTGGCGGGACAGGGTCCTATGGCTACACCTTC. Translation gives CSVGGTGSYGYTF.

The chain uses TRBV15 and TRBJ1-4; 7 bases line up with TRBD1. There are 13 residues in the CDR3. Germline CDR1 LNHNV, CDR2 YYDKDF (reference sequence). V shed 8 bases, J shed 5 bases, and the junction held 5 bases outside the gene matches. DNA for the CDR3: TGTGCCACCGCCTCCAGGGGGAATGAAAAACTGTTTTTT. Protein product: CATASRGNEKLFF.

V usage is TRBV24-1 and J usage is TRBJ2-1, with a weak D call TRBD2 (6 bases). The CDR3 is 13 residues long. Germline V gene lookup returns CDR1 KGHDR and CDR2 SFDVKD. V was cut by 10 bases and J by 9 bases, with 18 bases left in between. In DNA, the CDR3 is TGTGCCACAGGCGGGACGAGTTCGGGTGAGCAGTTCTTC. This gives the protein CATGGTSSGEQFF.

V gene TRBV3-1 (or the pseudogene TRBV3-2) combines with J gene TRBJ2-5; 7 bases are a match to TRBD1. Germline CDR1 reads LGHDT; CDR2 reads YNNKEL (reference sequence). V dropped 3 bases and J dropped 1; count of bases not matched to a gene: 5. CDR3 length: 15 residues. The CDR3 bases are TGTGCCAGCAGCCAGTGGGACAGAACCCAAGAGACCCAGTACTTC. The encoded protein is CASSQWDRTQETQYF.

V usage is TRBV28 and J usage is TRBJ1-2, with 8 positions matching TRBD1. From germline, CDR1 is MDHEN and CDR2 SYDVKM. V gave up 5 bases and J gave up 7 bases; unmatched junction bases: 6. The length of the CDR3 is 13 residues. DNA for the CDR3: TGTGCCAGCAGTCCAGGGGGCGCTAGTGGCTACACCTTC. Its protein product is CASSPGGASGYTF.